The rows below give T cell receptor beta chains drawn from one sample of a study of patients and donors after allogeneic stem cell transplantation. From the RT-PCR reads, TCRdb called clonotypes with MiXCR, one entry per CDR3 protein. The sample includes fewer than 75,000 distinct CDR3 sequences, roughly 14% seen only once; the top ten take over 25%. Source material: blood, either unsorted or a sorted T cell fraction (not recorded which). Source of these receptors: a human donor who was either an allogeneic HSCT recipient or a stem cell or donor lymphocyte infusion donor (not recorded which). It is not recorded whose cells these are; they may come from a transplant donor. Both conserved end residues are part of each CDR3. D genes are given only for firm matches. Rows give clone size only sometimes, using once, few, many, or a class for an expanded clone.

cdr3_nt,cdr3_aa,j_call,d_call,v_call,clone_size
TGCAGTGCACCGACAGGGTATAATTCACCCCTCCACTTT,CSAPTGYNSPLHF,TRBJ1-6,TRBD1,TRBV20-1,many
TGTGCCAGCAGTTCACCCAGGACCAAAAACATTCAGTACTTC,CASSSPRTKNIQYF,TRBJ2-4,-,TRBV28,many
TGTGCCAGCAGCTTTAGGGACGCAAGGCAGTTCTTC,CASSFRDARQFF,TRBJ2-1,-,TRBV7-8,few
TGCAGTGCTAGAGGTGGGACTAGCGGGAGTACTTTCTACGAGCAGTACTTC,CSARGGTSGSTFYEQYF,TRBJ2-7,TRBD2,TRBV20-1,few
TGTGCCAGCAGCTCCCCCCAACCAGGGGTAGCTGGAAACACCATATATTTT,CASSSPQPGVAGNTIYF,TRBJ1-3,-,TRBV7-9,-
TGTGCCAGCAGTCTCGTCGGGAGCCACAATGAGCAGTTCTTC,CASSLVGSHNEQFF,TRBJ2-1,-,TRBV9,many
TGTGCCAGCAGTCCGGGACAGGGAACTTATGCTTCACCCCTCCACTTT,CASSPGQGTYASPLHF,TRBJ1-6,TRBD1,TRBV27,many
TGTGCCAGCAGTTTAGATGGACAGCTTCTCGACTCCTATAATTCACCCCTCCACTTT,CASSLDGQLLDSYNSPLHF,TRBJ1-6,-,TRBV27,few
TGTGCCAGCTTAAAATCGCCACTAGCGGGAGACGAGCAGTACTTC,CASLKSPLAGDEQYF,TRBJ2-7,TRBD2,TRBV12-3/TRBV12-4,few
TGTGCCAGCAGCCAAGGACAGGAAAGGCATAGCAATCAGCCCCAGCATTTT,CASSQGQERHSNQPQHF,TRBJ1-5,-,TRBV4-2,many
TGTGCCAGCAGCTTTGGGACAGGGGGCAATCAGCCCCAGCATTTT,CASSFGTGGNQPQHF,TRBJ1-5,TRBD1,TRBV7-2,many
TGCGCCAGCAGCTTGGCTAAATTCTTTGGGGCGCCGAACACTGAAGCTTTCTTT,CASSLAKFFGAPNTEAFF,TRBJ1-1,-,TRBV5-1,many
TGTGCCAGCAGTTTTGCCCACAGGGAAGGGAGGCAGCCCCAGCATTTT,CASSFAHREGRQPQHF,TRBJ1-5,-,TRBV27,few
TGCAGCGTTGAGGAGGGAAACTATGGCTACACCTTC,CSVEEGNYGYTF,TRBJ1-2,-,TRBV29-1,many
TGTGCCAGCAGTCCCCGGGCACCAGATACGCAGTATTTT,CASSPRAPDTQYF,TRBJ2-3,-,TRBV2,few
TGCGCCAGCAGAGGAGGGCCAGGCACAGATACGCAGTATTTT,CASRGGPGTDTQYF,TRBJ2-3,-,TRBV5-1,-
TGTGCCAGCAGCCAAGAAGGCGGCTGGGGGGCCACAGATACGCAGTATTTT,CASSQEGGWGATDTQYF,TRBJ2-3,-,TRBV4-2,-
TGTGCCAGCAGGGGACGGAGGGGGTTGTACTTC,CASRGRRGLYF,TRBJ2-7,-,TRBV12-3/TRBV12-4,-
TGTGCCAGCAGCCAAGATTGGACAGGGACTGAAGCTTTCTTT,CASSQDWTGTEAFF,TRBJ1-1,TRBD1,TRBV3-1,few
TGCGCCAGCAGTGATTTAGCGGGCAACAATGAGCAGTTCTTC,CASSDLAGNNEQFF,TRBJ2-1,TRBD2,TRBV10-2,few
TGTGCCAGCAGCTTAGGGGTGCACACTGAAGCTTTCTTT,CASSLGVHTEAFF,TRBJ1-1,-,TRBV7-9,many
TGTGCCAGCAGTCCGCAGGGCACTGAAGCTTTCTTT,CASSPQGTEAFF,TRBJ1-1,-,TRBV27,few
TGTGCCAGCAGTTTAGCGGTAAGGGCTGAAGCTTTCTTT,CASSLAVRAEAFF,TRBJ1-1,-,TRBV12-3/TRBV12-4,many
TGTGCCAGCAGTTTTCTCGCGTTGGCTAACAATGAGCAGTTCTTC,CASSFLALANNEQFF,TRBJ2-1,-,TRBV12-3/TRBV12-4,-
TGCAGCGCCGGGTTGGGGGTCCCTGAAGCTTTCTTT,CSAGLGVPEAFF,TRBJ1-1,-,TRBV29-1,many
TGTGCCAGCAGCTTTATCTTCGGGGGGAGCTCCTACGAGCAGTACTTC,CASSFIFGGSSYEQYF,TRBJ2-7,TRBD2,TRBV5-6,-
TGCAGTGCTAGAGATGGCGAGCGACCAAGCTCCTACAATGAGCAGTTCTTC,CSARDGERPSSYNEQFF,TRBJ2-1,-,TRBV20-1,-
TGTGCCAGCAGTGTGGGACTGACCGGGGAGCTGTTTTTT,CASSVGLTGELFF,TRBJ2-2,-,TRBV2,-
TGTGCCAGCAGCCAAGAGGCGGGCAGGGTCGCCTCCTACGAGCAGTACTTC,CASSQEAGRVASYEQYF,TRBJ2-7,-,TRBV3-1,few
TGTGCCACCAGCAGAGATAGATACACAGATACGCAGTATTTT,CATSRDRYTDTQYF,TRBJ2-3,-,TRBV15,many
TGTGCCAGCAGCGCTCACAGGGGTGGGATTAACAATGAGCAGTTCTTC,CASSAHRGGINNEQFF,TRBJ2-1,TRBD1,TRBV7-8,few
TGTGCCATCAGTGATATCCCGGCTGGCTACACCTTC,CAISDIPAGYTF,TRBJ1-2,-,TRBV10-3,many